Shown below are 5 T cell receptor beta chains from a single sample sequenced in a study of T cells in Graves' hyperthyroidism and ophthalmopathy. The TCR beta CDR3 regions underwent amplification using RNA transcripts as the source. An initial round of RT-PCR targeting the TCR CDR3 relied on the HTBI primer set. TCRdb used MiXCR to reprocess the multiplex PCR reads, holding one entry per CDR3 protein. The data show more than 300,000 distinct CDR3 sequences, about 17% seen once. The sample taken for sequencing was blood. All receptors derive from a woman in her twenties or thirties with Graves' hyperthyroidism that later progressed to Graves' ophthalmopathy.

This clonotype was seen at least ten times. The chain couples TRBV29-1 to TRBJ2-7; tentatively, D is TRBD1 or TRBD2 (7 bases each). Trimming stripped 0 bases from V and 4 bases from J, with 22 bases between. The CDR3 consists of 17 residues. Per germline, CDR1 SQVTM and CDR2 ANQGSEA. This CDR3 reads CSVEDIGGDSAAYEQYF. For the CDR3, the DNA is TGCAGCGTTGAAGATATTGGGGGGGACAGTGCCGCATACGAGCAGTACTTC.

This clonotype was seen ten or more times. CDR3 bases: TGTGCCAGCAGTTTGGGCGACAGATTGCAGTTCTTC. This sequence encodes CASSLGDRLQFF. This chain joins TRBV12-3 or TRBV12-4 and TRBJ2-1; the D gene is possibly TRBD1 (5 bases). The V end was cut by 3 bases, the J end by 12 bases, with 12 bases between. The CDR3 has 12 amino acids.

This clonotype was seen more than once but under ten times. The junction differs from germline at one of its ends, possibly a read error. The chain links TRBV7-7 to TRBJ2-2, with 11 bases fitting TRBD2. The CDR3 sequence is 16 residues long. The germline V gene has CDR1 SSHAT and CDR2 FNYEAQ (reference sequence). For the CDR3, the DNA is TGTGCTAGCAGCTTACTAGCGGGAGAGGTGACCGGGGAGCTGTTTTTT. This encodes CASSLLAGEVTGELFF.

This chain connects TRBV27 to TRBJ2-3; 10 nucleotides agree with TRBD2. The CDR3 extends over 18 amino acids. With 3 bases clipped from V and 1 base from J, the junction kept 10 bases outside the gene matches. Germline V gene sequence: CDR1 MNHEY, CDR2 SMNVEV (reference sequence). The CDR3 sequence is CASSFGTSGIRGTDTQYF. The CDR3, as DNA: TGTGCCAGCAGTTTTGGTACTAGCGGGATAAGAGGCACAGATACGCAGTATTTT.

There are a few counts of this clonotype. The chain has TRBV4-2 and TRBJ2-3; 10 nucleotides line up with TRBD2. CDR1 is LGHNA and CDR2 is YNFKEQ in the germline V gene. The CDR3 loop spans 17 amino acids. J gave up 5 bases and V 0 bases, and 8 bases lay outside the gene matches. In DNA, the CDR3 is TGTGCCAGCAGCCAAGACCCGATAGCGGGGGGTGGAGATACGCAGTATTTT. Residues: CASSQDPIAGGGDTQYF.